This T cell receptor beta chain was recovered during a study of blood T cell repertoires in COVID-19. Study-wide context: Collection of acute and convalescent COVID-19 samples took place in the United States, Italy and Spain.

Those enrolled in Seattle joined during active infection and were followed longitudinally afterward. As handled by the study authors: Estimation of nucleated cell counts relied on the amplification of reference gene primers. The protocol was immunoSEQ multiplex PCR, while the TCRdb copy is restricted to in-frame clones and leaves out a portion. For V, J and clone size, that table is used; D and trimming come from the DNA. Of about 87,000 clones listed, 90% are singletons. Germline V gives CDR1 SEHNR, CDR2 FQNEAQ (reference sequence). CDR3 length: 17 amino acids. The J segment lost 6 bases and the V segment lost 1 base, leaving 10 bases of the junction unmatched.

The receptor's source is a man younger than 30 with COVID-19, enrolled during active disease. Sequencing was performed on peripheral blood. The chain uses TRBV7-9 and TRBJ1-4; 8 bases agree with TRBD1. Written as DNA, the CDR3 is TGTGCCAGCAGCTTAGGCTATGCAGCAGGGGGCTATGAAAAACTGTTTTTT. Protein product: CASSLGYAAGGYEKLFF.